These 27 T cell receptor beta chains originate from one sample sequenced in a study of response to subunit inactivated influenza vaccine. TCRdb processed the RT-PCR reads anew with MiXCR; each CDR3 protein has one entry. The repertoire holds more than 700,000 distinct CDR3 sequences, with approximately 21% as singletons. The sample was PBMCs from blood, taken about 5 days after vaccination. Receptors were obtained from a man aged 50 to 59 who received an inactivated influenza vaccine.

The chain recombines TRBV7-3 with TRBJ2-2; 9 bases match TRBD2. CDR3 size: 17 residues. Trimming took 5 bases from V and 3 from J; bases not matched to a gene: 10. Germline V gene lookup returns CDR1 SGHTA and CDR2 FQGTGA. The chain's CDR3 is CASSPSGLAGDTGELFF. DNA of the CDR3: TGTGCCAGCAGCCCAAGCGGGTTAGCGGGAGACACCGGGGAGCTGTTTTTT.

The chain links TRBV19 to TRBJ2-2; no clear D. Looked up from germline, CDR1 is LNHDA and CDR2 is SQIVND (reference sequence). The CDR3 has 16 amino acids. V lost 3 bases to trimming and J lost 6 bases, with 17 bases between them. The CDR3 reads CASSIRLNARAGELFF. DNA of the CDR3: TGTGCCAGTAGTATTCGGTTAAATGCTAGGGCCGGGGAGCTGTTTTTT. Together with reference TRBV19 and TRBJ2-2, the CDR3 gives the full variable domain: DGGITQSPKYLFRKEGQNVTLSCEQNLNHDAMYWYRQDPGQGLRLIYYSQIVNDFQKGDIAEGYSVSREKKESFPLTVTSAQKNPTAFYLCASSIRLNARAGELFFGEGSRLTVL.

This clonotype appeared a few times. The chain has TRBV4-1 and TRBJ2-1; 16 bases map to TRBD2. Germline CDR1 and CDR2: MGHRA and YSYEKL. Trimming took 4 bases from V and 14 from J; bases not matched to a gene: 5. The CDR3 length is 14 residues. CDR3 coding DNA: TGCGCCAGCAGCCTCGGGACTAGCGGGAGGGCCAAGTTCTTC. Translated, it gives CASSLGTSGRAKFF.

A few counts support this clonotype. The genes are TRBV7-9 and TRBJ2-5; D ambiguous. With 5 bases removed from V and 6 bases from J, the gap between germline ends came to 7 bases. Germline values: CDR1 SEHNR, CDR2 FQNEAQ (reference sequence). This CDR3 comprises 11 residues. The CDR3 sequence is CASSPEQTQYF. In DNA form, the CDR3 reads TGTGCCAGCAGCCCCGAGCAGACCCAGTACTTC.

A few counts support this clonotype. This chain connects TRBV12-3 or TRBV12-4 to TRBJ2-5; the match to TRBD2 covers 9 bases. Losses at the gene ends were 3 bases for V and 0 bases for J; bases not matched to a gene: 8. The CDR3 sequence is 17 residues long. The chain's CDR3 is CASSFSGGPFNQETQYF. As DNA, the CDR3 is TGTGCCAGCAGTTTTAGCGGGGGCCCGTTTAACCAAGAGACCCAGTACTTC.

In its sample, this clonotype was seen a few times. The V and J genes are TRBV28 and TRBJ2-3, with D possibly being TRBD2 (6 bases). V lost 4 bases to trimming and J lost 1 base, with 12 bases between them. The CDR3 runs to 15 residues. The germline gives CDR1 MDHEN, CDR2 SYDVKM. CDR3 nucleotides: TGTGCCAGCAGTTCGACTATAGCGGGCACAGATACGCAGTATTTT. The encoded protein is CASSSTIAGTDTQYF. The variable domain in full, completed from reference TRBV28 and TRBJ2-3, reads DVKVTQSSRYLVKRTGEKVFLECVQDMDHENMFWYRQDPGLGLRLIYFSYDVKMKEKGDIPEGYSVSREKKERFSLILESASTNQTSMYLCASSSTIAGTDTQYFGPGTRLTVL.

This clonotype has only a few counts. The chain has TRBV7-9 and TRBJ2-4; D ambiguous. This CDR3 has 13 residues. Per the germline V gene, CDR1 is SEHNR and CDR2 is FQNEAQ (reference sequence). V lost 5 bases to trimming and J lost 0 bases, with 5 bases between them. DNA for the CDR3: TGTGCCAGCAGCGGAGTAGCCAAAAACATTCAGTACTTC. This codes for CASSGVAKNIQYF. The variable domain in full, completed from reference TRBV7-9 and TRBJ2-4, reads DTGVSQNPRHKITKRGQNVTFRCDPISEHNRLYWYRQTLGQGPEFLTYFQNEAQLEKSRLLSDRFSAERPKGSFSTLEIQRTEQGDSAMYLCASSGVAKNIQYFGAGTRLSVL.

V usage is TRBV6-5 and J usage is TRBJ2-7, with 8 bases fitting TRBD2. Trimming removed 6 bases from V and 6 bases from J; junction bases left unmatched: 4. This CDR3 spans 12 amino acids. Germline assignment: CDR1 MNHEY and CDR2 SVGAGI. CDR3: CASRSTSGEQYF. The CDR3 DNA is TGTGCCAGCAGATCTACTAGCGGCGAGCAGTACTTC.

The chain is built from TRBV18 and TRBJ1-1; perhaps TRBD1 as D (5 bases). The CDR3 has 12 amino acids. The germline V and J ends were trimmed by 6 bases and 4 bases, with 9 bases remaining between them. Germline V gene sequence: CDR1 KGHSH, CDR2 LQKENI. The CDR3 is CASSRRGTEAFF. CDR3 in DNA: TGTGCCAGCTCCCGGAGGGGCACTGAAGCTTTCTTT.

This clonotype was detected a few times. The rearrangement links TRBV20-1 to TRBJ2-7, with D possibly being TRBD2 (6 bases). Germline-derived CDR1 and CDR2 are DFQATT and SNEGSKA (reference sequence). V shed 2 bases and J shed 6 bases, with 11 bases lying between them. The CDR3 consists of 12 residues. CDR3 bases: TGCAGTGCTAGACGACTAGTTCTCGAGCAGTACTTC. It is translated as CSARRLVLEQYF.

The rearrangement joins TRBV9 to TRBJ1-5, with TRBD1 matching 7 bases. After removal of 6 bases from V and 0 bases from J, the junction contained 6 bases not matched to a gene. From germline, CDR1 is SGDLS and CDR2 YYNGEE. The CDR3 is made up of 15 amino acids. DNA for the CDR3: TGTGCCAGCACAAGGGGGCCCGATAGCAATCAGCCCCAGCATTTT. Amino acid sequence: CASTRGPDSNQPQHF.

This clonotype has ten or more counts. The chain carries TRBV12-3 or TRBV12-4 and TRBJ2-5, with D possibly TRBD1 on 5 matching bases. V lost 4 bases and J 1 base, leaving 13 bases between the germline ends. The CDR3 has 15 residues. The CDR3, as DNA: TGTGCCAGCAGTTATCGACAGCGAGCCCAAGAGACCCAGTACTTC. Protein: CASSYRQRAQETQYF.

V gene TRBV7-2 combines with J gene TRBJ2-7; 9 nucleotides agree with TRBD2. Trimming at V came to 6 bases and at J to 2 bases, leaving 8 bases not matched to a gene. Per germline, CDR1 SGHTA and CDR2 FQGNSA. The CDR3 extends over 15 amino acids. CDR3 nucleotide sequence: TGTGCCAGCAGTTATTTAGCGGGGGAGACCTACGAGCAGTACTTC. It codes for CASSYLAGETYEQYF.

The chain is built from TRBV12-5 and TRBJ2-2, with 9 bases identical to TRBD2. The CDR3 spans 17 residues. The germline gives CDR1 LGHNT, CDR2 FRNRAP. Here the CDR3 reads CASSKLSGSIKPGELFF. CDR3 in DNA: TGTGCCTCCTCCAAGCTTAGCGGGAGTATTAAGCCCGGGGAGCTGTTTTTT. The variable domain in full, completed from reference TRBV12-5 and TRBJ2-2, reads DARVTQTPRHKVTEMGQEVTMRCQPILGHNTVFWYRQTMMQGLELLAYFRNRAPLDDSGMPKDRFSAEMPDATLATLKIQPSEPRDSAVYFCASSKLSGSIKPGELFFGEGSRLTVL.

This clonotype was observed a few times. The gene calls are TRBV18 and TRBJ2-1; D might be TRBD2 (5 bases). Trimming stripped 5 bases from V and 5 bases from J, with 10 bases between. Per the germline V gene, CDR1 is KGHSH and CDR2 is LQKENI. The CDR3 totals 13 residues. CDR3 loop: CASSAAGDNEQFF. As DNA, the CDR3 is TGTGCCAGCTCAGCAGCCGGGGACAATGAGCAGTTCTTC.

This clonotype was seen many times. The rearrangement uses TRBV20-1 and TRBJ2-7; 11 bases align to TRBD1. From germline, CDR1 is DFQATT and CDR2 SNEGSKA (reference sequence). The CDR3 extends over 13 amino acids. V shed 5 bases and J 2 bases; nucleotides not matched to a gene: 2. The CDR3 DNA is TGCAGTGCTCGGACAGGGGGCGCCTACGAGCAGTACTTC. Its protein product is CSARTGGAYEQYF.

The chain is built from TRBV5-5 and TRBJ2-3; TRBD2 matches at 8 bases. The CDR3 has 14 residues. Germline CDR1 reads SGHKS; CDR2 reads YYEKEE (reference sequence). V was pared by 3 bases and J by 4 bases, with 4 bases of the junction left unmatched. For the CDR3, the DNA is TGTGCCAGCAGCTACCGGGAGGGCCCAGATACGCAGTATTTT. This sequence encodes CASSYREGPDTQYF.

This rearrangement joins TRBV7-9 to TRBJ2-1; tentative D call: TRBD2 (6 bases). Deletions cut 6 bases from V and 8 bases from J, with 14 bases between. The CDR3 runs to 13 residues. Germline V gene sequence: CDR1 SEHNR, CDR2 FQNEAQ (reference sequence). CDR3 region: CASRSMWGDEQFF. For the CDR3, the DNA is TGTGCCAGCAGGTCCATGTGGGGGGATGAGCAGTTCTTC.

The CDR3 nucleotides are TGTGCCAGCAAGCCTTCAGGGGCCTCTGGAAACACCATATATTTT. Amino acid sequence: CASKPSGASGNTIYF. This chain connects TRBV12-3 or TRBV12-4 to TRBJ1-3; the D gene is possibly TRBD1 (6 bases). V was clipped by 7 bases and J by 0 bases, with 13 bases between them. This CDR3 has 15 residues.

The CDR3 sequence: CSARDSGGPREQYF. The DNA of the CDR3 is TGCAGTGCTAGAGATTCCGGGGGGCCCAGAGAGCAGTACTTC. The chain recombines TRBV20-1 with TRBJ2-7; D possibly corresponds to TRBD2 (7 bases). The germline V gene has CDR1 DFQATT and CDR2 SNEGSKA (reference sequence). The CDR3 has 14 amino acids. V lost 0 bases, J lost 7 bases, and 16 bases lay in between.

The chain employs TRBV6-5 and TRBJ1-1; D call uncertain. Germline loops: CDR1 MNHEY, CDR2 SVGAGI. The V end was cut by 0 bases, the J end by 5 bases, with 7 bases between. The CDR3 spans 13 residues. In nucleotides, the CDR3 is TGTGCCAGCAGTTACTCGGTCCTAACTGAAGCTTTCTTT. This gives the protein CASSYSVLTEAFF.

The rearrangement joins TRBV5-1 to TRBJ1-2; unclear D gene. CDR3 length: 14 residues. From germline, CDR1 is SGHRS and CDR2 YFSETQ. V was trimmed by 1 base and J by 10 bases, leaving 17 bases between them. CDR3 coding DNA: TGCGCCAGCAGCTTGTCTTACGCCGGGGAGACCTACACCTTC. This gives the protein CASSLSYAGETYTF.

J is TRBJ2-1 and V is TRBV6-5, with D maybe TRBD1 (6 bases). Trimming removed 4 bases from V and 8 bases from J, with 18 bases in between. There are 15 residues in the CDR3. In germline, CDR1 is MNHEY, CDR2 SVGAGI. This chain's CDR3 is CASSSQGGGWDEQFF. CDR3 sequence (DNA): TGTGCCAGCAGTTCACAGGGTGGGGGATGGGATGAGCAGTTCTTC.

This clonotype was picked up a small number of times. The chain joins TRBV9 to TRBJ2-1; D perhaps matches TRBD2 (5 bases). CDR3 size: 15 residues. Per germline, CDR1 SGDLS and CDR2 YYNGEE. V shed 4 bases and J shed 6 bases, with 17 bases lying between them. As DNA, the CDR3 is TGTGCCAGCAGCCCCAGCTTTTATCGGGGCAATGAGCAGTTCTTC. Its translation is CASSPSFYRGNEQFF.

The chain is built from TRBV10-3 and TRBJ2-7, with TRBD2 matching 11 bases. Germline assignment: CDR1 ENHRY and CDR2 SYGVKD. Trimming at V came to 4 bases and at J to 0 bases, leaving 2 bases not matched to a gene. The CDR3 has 15 residues. The chain's CDR3 is CAISATSGASYEQYF. DNA of the CDR3: TGTGCCATCAGTGCGACTAGCGGGGCCTCCTACGAGCAGTACTTC.

This clonotype was seen a handful of times. The chain uses TRBV7-2 and TRBJ2-7; TRBD2 matches at 12 bases. The germline gives CDR1 SGHTA, CDR2 FQGNSA. This CDR3 comprises 17 residues. Unmatched junction bases numbered 7, after V lost 1 base and J lost 3 bases. The CDR3 is CASSLGLAGGGFYEQYF. In nucleotides, the CDR3 is TGTGCCAGCAGCTTAGGCCTAGCGGGAGGGGGATTCTACGAGCAGTACTTC.

This clonotype was observed a handful of times. This sequence joins TRBV7-2 and TRBJ2-2; 11 positions agree with TRBD2. V shed 5 bases and J 3 bases; nucleotides not matched to a gene: 5. This CDR3 has 16 amino acids. Germline V gene lookup returns CDR1 SGHTA and CDR2 FQGNSA. CDR3 region: CASSKGLAVYTGELFF. In DNA form, the CDR3 reads TGTGCCAGCAGCAAGGGACTAGCGGTTTACACCGGGGAGCTGTTTTTT.